Shown below are 29 T cell receptor beta chains from a single sample sequenced in a study of blood T cell repertoires in COVID-19. Repertoires were generated with immunoSEQ multiplex PCR, while TCRdb's copy carries only in-frame clones and drops some. The sample has approximately 50,000 clones, 85% seen once; the top ten hold about 9.4%. Sequencing was done on a sample of peripheral blood. All receptors derive from a human donor in a cohort sampled during active COVID-19.

CDR3 DNA sequence: TGTGCCAGTGGGTCGGGGTCCCCGACCACTGAAGCTTTCTTT. Its protein is CASGSGSPTTEAFF. V is TRBV28 and J is TRBJ1-1; D gene ambiguous. Germline V CDR1 and CDR2: MDHEN, SYDVKM. The CDR3 contains 14 residues. V shed 9 bases and J shed 4 bases, with 18 bases lying between them.

The rearrangement links TRBV11-2 to TRBJ2-1, with 12 bases that match TRBD2. The V segment lost 3 bases and the J segment 5 bases; nucleotides outside the gene matches: 5. Germline CDR1 is SGHAT and CDR2 is FQNNGV. The CDR3 loop spans 16 amino acids. CDR3 DNA: TGTGCCAGCAGCTTGGGACTAGCGGGCGGGAACAATGAGCAGTTCTTC. Its translation is CASSLGLAGGNNEQFF.

The gene calls are TRBV27 and TRBJ1-4; TRBD1 matches 7 bases. There are 16 residues in the CDR3. Germline values: CDR1 MNHEY, CDR2 SMNVEV (reference sequence). Trimming at V came to 5 bases and at J to 10 bases, leaving 16 bases not matched to a gene. The CDR3 DNA reads TGTGCCAGCAGTCGGCAAACGACAGGGAAGACTGGAAAACTGTTTTTT. Residues: CASSRQTTGKTGKLFF.

This clone appeared a single time. The chain couples TRBV4-1 to TRBJ2-5; TRBD2 might be the D (6 bases). This CDR3 region has 15 residues. Germline V gene sequence: CDR1 MGHRA, CDR2 YSYEKL. Between the trimmed V and J ends, which lost 3 bases and 0 bases, there was a span of 11 bases. The CDR3: CASSQTGLYQETQYF. The CDR3 nucleotides are TGCGCCAGCAGCCAGACGGGACTGTACCAAGAGACCCAGTACTTC.

The J gene is TRBJ2-3, the V gene TRBV2, with 7 bases aligning to TRBD1. Trimming took 7 bases from V and 0 from J; bases not matched to a gene: 4. The CDR3 runs to 14 residues. CDR1 SNHLY and CDR2 FYNNEI come from the germline V gene. CDR3 bases: TGTGCCAGCAAAGGGGGCCCTAGCACAGATACGCAGTATTTT. It encodes CASKGGPSTDTQYF.

The genes are TRBV7-6 and TRBJ2-3, with D perhaps matching TRBD1 or TRBD2 (5 bases each). The CDR3 is 18 amino acids. Germline CDR1 SGHVS, CDR2 FNYEAQ. V lost 5 bases and J 0 bases, leaving 21 bases between the germline ends. Written as DNA, the CDR3 is TGTGCCAGCAGCCTAGGGACCGGGCAGGGTACCAGCACAGATACGCAGTATTTT. Its translation is CASSLGTGQGTSTDTQYF.

This sequence joins TRBV19 and TRBJ2-5, with 9 bases fitting TRBD2. V shed 3 bases and J 2 bases; nucleotides not matched to a gene: 10. Germline V lookup: CDR1 LNHDA, CDR2 SQIVND (reference sequence). This CDR3 has 17 amino acids. This chain's CDR3 is CASSMGRASGDQETQYF. CDR3 nucleotide sequence: TGTGCCAGTAGTATGGGTCGGGCTAGCGGGGATCAAGAGACCCAGTACTTC.

The rearrangement uses TRBV19 and TRBJ2-5; TRBD2 agrees at 16 bases. There are 20 residues in the CDR3. Germline V gene sequence: CDR1 LNHDA, CDR2 SQIVND (reference sequence). V gave up 5 bases and J gave up 4 bases; unmatched junction bases: 16. The CDR3 sequence is CASSVRSGTSGRGMRETQYF. Written as DNA, the CDR3 is TGTGCCAGTAGTGTCCGATCCGGGACTAGCGGGAGGGGTATGAGAGAGACCCAGTACTTC.

The chain links TRBV4-1 to TRBJ2-7; 9 positions agree with TRBD1. This CDR3 has 17 residues. V lost 0 bases to trimming and J lost 2 bases; unmatched junction nucleotides: 8. The germline V gene has CDR1 MGHRA and CDR2 YSYEKL. Here the CDR3 DNA reads TGCGCCAGCAGCCAAGATGCCAGGACAGGGGATGCCTACGAGCAGTACTTC. Encoded protein: CASSQDARTGDAYEQYF.

This chain links TRBV7-8 with TRBJ2-3, with 9 bases that match TRBD2. This CDR3 spans 20 amino acids. Losses at the gene ends were 5 bases for V and 2 bases for J; bases not matched to a gene: 20. Germline V CDR1 and CDR2: SGHVS, FQNEAQ. In DNA form, the CDR3 reads TGTGCCAGCAGCAATCCCGAGGGTCTAGCGGGGTTGGGGTTCACAGATACGCAGTATTTT. This translates into CASSNPEGLAGLGFTDTQYF.

The chain joins TRBV19 to TRBJ2-7; tentative D call: TRBD1 (5 bases). From germline, CDR1 is LNHDA and CDR2 SQIVND (reference sequence). The CDR3 length is 16 residues. V dropped 4 bases and J dropped 2 bases, with 18 bases sitting between them. The CDR3 loop is CASSTLLGAETYEQYF. CDR3 DNA: TGTGCCAGTAGTACCCTTCTAGGGGCGGAGACCTACGAGCAGTACTTC.

The chain is built from TRBV19 and TRBJ2-1; 8 bases agree with TRBD2. CDR3 length: 15 amino acids. Germline loops: CDR1 LNHDA, CDR2 SQIVND (reference sequence). V lost 5 bases, J lost 9 bases, and 12 bases stayed unmatched. For the CDR3, the DNA is TGTGCCAGTAGTCGACCGGGACTAGGTGGGGGTGAGCAGTTCTTC. Residues: CASSRPGLGGGEQFF.

This sequence joins TRBV20-1 and TRBJ2-7; D remains ambiguous. Germline loops: CDR1 DFQATT, CDR2 SNEGSKA (reference sequence). The ends were cut back, 2 bases at V and 4 bases at J, with 6 bases in the middle. The CDR3 is 11 residues long. The CDR3 region is CSARQAYEQYF. CDR3 in DNA: TGCAGTGCTAGACAGGCATACGAGCAGTACTTC.

The chain links TRBV2 to TRBJ2-1, with D possibly TRBD1 on 6 matching bases. The V end lost 4 bases, the J end lost 0 bases, and 7 bases lay between the germline ends. The CDR3 consists of 14 residues. The germline gives CDR1 SNHLY, CDR2 FYNNEI. CDR3 loop: CASSGGGSYNEQFF. The DNA for the CDR3 is TGTGCCAGCAGTGGAGGGGGCTCCTACAATGAGCAGTTCTTC.

The chain uses TRBV19 and TRBJ2-5; TRBD2 matches at 9 bases. This CDR3 is 16 amino acids long. V shed 4 bases, J shed 4 bases, and the junction held 10 bases outside the gene matches. CDR1 is LNHDA, CDR2 SQIVND, per germline (reference sequence). This CDR3 is CASSTSRAGGGETQYF. The DNA of the CDR3 is TGTGCCAGTAGTACGTCTAGAGCGGGAGGTGGAGAGACCCAGTACTTC.

The rearrangement joins TRBV6-5 to TRBJ2-1; 9 nucleotides match TRBD2. The CDR3 sequence is 15 residues long. J gave up 8 bases and V 6 bases, and 11 bases lay outside the gene matches. The germline V gene encodes CDR1 MNHEY and CDR2 SVGAGI. The DNA of the CDR3 is TGTGCCAGCAGGAAGGGGACTAGCATGGGGGATGAGCAGTTCTTC. Translating gives CASRKGTSMGDEQFF.

The V gene is TRBV27, the J gene TRBJ1-4; D call uncertain. CDR1 MNHEY and CDR2 SMNVEV come from the germline V gene (reference sequence). The CDR3 extends over 16 amino acids. Trimming shortened V by 7 bases and J by 8 bases, and 23 bases separated the two germline ends. CDR3 sequence (DNA): TGTGCCAGCACCCCCCGTTACGCGGGAACGGGGGAAAAACTGTTTTTT. Its protein product is CASTPRYAGTGEKLFF.

This chain joins TRBV18 and TRBJ2-6; 9 bases match TRBD1. In germline, CDR1 is KGHSH, CDR2 LQKENI. This CDR3 has 17 residues. Trimming cost V 3 bases and J 0 bases; bases outside gene matches: 3. CDR3 in amino acids: CASSPGTGSSGANVLTF. CDR3 coding DNA: TGTGCCAGCTCACCCGGGACAGGGAGCTCTGGGGCCAACGTCCTGACTTTC.

The V gene is TRBV3-1 (or the pseudogene TRBV3-2), the J gene TRBJ2-3, with 11 positions matching TRBD2. The V gene's germline CDR1 is LGHDT and CDR2 YNNKEL (reference sequence). The CDR3 length is 16 residues. V dropped 4 bases and J dropped 3; count of bases not matched to a gene: 6. The DNA of the CDR3 is TGTGCCAGCAGCCTTCTAGCGGGAGGTGGGACAGATACGCAGTATTTT. It is translated as CASSLLAGGGTDTQYF.

The chain recombines TRBV2 with TRBJ2-7, with TRBD2 identical over 12 bases. V was clipped by 4 bases and J by 6 bases; unmatched bases: 4. The CDR3 spans 14 residues. Germline V CDR1 and CDR2: SNHLY, FYNNEI. The CDR3 bases are TGTGCCAGCAGTGGACTAGCGGGAGCCGCCGAGCAGTACTTC. Translation gives CASSGLAGAAEQYF.

For the CDR3, the DNA is TGTGCCACCGCACAGGGGGCGGGAGAGACCCAGTACTTC. This translates into CATAQGAGETQYF. J is TRBJ2-5 and V is TRBV15; 9 nucleotides match TRBD1. Unmatched junction bases numbered 5, after V lost 8 bases and J lost 4 bases. The CDR3 runs to 13 residues. The germline gives CDR1 LNHNV, CDR2 YYDKDF (reference sequence).

For this clone: No conserved phenylalanine or tryptophan is present at the end of the CDR3, so a read error is the likely explanation. No DNA is shown, since the ends of the CDR3 on it are uncertain; the CDR3 is the one TCRdb lists. This chain joins TRBV5-3 and TRBJ1-6; the table's D call of TRBD1 was not tested on the DNA. TRBV5-3 is treated as an ORF (open reading frame) with a function not yet certain. The CDR3 length is 12 residues, termini included. The CDR3 sequence: CARRIGSARVKL.

The chain links TRBV30 to TRBJ2-3, with D possibly matching TRBD2 (6 bases). Trimming removed 4 bases from V and 8 bases from J, with 25 bases in between. CDR3 length: 16 residues. Germline V gene lookup returns CDR1 GTSNPN and CDR2 SVGIG (reference sequence). CDR3 sequence reads: CAWNGASGLGLGTQYF. The CDR3 DNA sequence: TGTGCCTGGAACGGGGCGAGCGGGCTCGGGTTGGGTACGCAGTATTTT.

The count of this clone is one. The gene calls are TRBV3-1 (or the pseudogene TRBV3-2) and TRBJ1-2; D may be TRBD1 (5 bases). The CDR3 runs to 14 residues. The germline gives CDR1 LGHDT, CDR2 YNNKEL (reference sequence). The V end lost 4 bases, the J end lost 4 bases, and 13 bases lay between the germline ends. The CDR3 DNA is TGTGCCAGCAGCCCCCTCGGGCAGGGCTATGGCTACACCTTC. It translates to CASSPLGQGYGYTF.

The CDR3 nucleotides are TGCGCCAGCCGTCCTTCCTACGAGCAGTACTTC. Amino acid sequence: CASRPSYEQYF. The chain has TRBV10-1 and TRBJ2-7; no definite D call. CDR1 is WNHNN and CDR2 is SYGVQD in the germline V gene (reference sequence). The CDR3 contains 11 residues. V lost 8 bases to trimming and J lost 1 base, with 6 bases between them.

The chain carries TRBV20-1 and TRBJ2-7, with D unclear. CDR1 and CDR2 from the germline V gene are DFQATT and SNEGSKA (reference sequence). The CDR3 runs to 11 residues. V was cut by 0 bases and J by 3 bases, with 3 bases left in between. DNA of the CDR3: TGCAGTGCTAGAGATAGCTACGAGCAGTACTTC. Translated, it gives CSARDSYEQYF.

The chain recombines TRBV3-1 (or the pseudogene TRBV3-2) with TRBJ1-5, with D possibly being TRBD1 (6 bases). The CDR3 runs to 13 residues. Germline V lookup: CDR1 LGHDT, CDR2 YNNKEL (reference sequence). V lost 2 bases to trimming and J lost 6 bases, with 8 bases between them. The CDR3 sequence is CASSQTGSQPQHF. As DNA, the CDR3 is TGTGCCAGCAGCCAAACAGGGTCTCAGCCCCAGCATTTT.

V and J are TRBV7-2 and TRBJ1-2; a possible D gene is TRBD1 (5 bases). Germline CDR1 reads SGHTA; CDR2 reads FQGNSA. The CDR3 consists of 16 residues. V gave up 1 base and J gave up 5 bases, with 17 bases separating them. The CDR3 reads CASSLVARVGHYGYTF. In DNA form, the CDR3 reads TGTGCCAGCAGCTTAGTAGCCAGGGTCGGTCATTATGGCTACACCTTC.

The rearrangement uses TRBV19 and TRBJ2-3; TRBD2 is a possible D gene (6 bases). CDR1 and CDR2 (germline): LNHDA, SQIVND (reference sequence). The CDR3 loop spans 13 amino acids. V gave up 3 bases and J gave up 6 bases, with 10 bases separating them. The CDR3 nucleotides read TGTGCCAGTAGTATCGGGGAGGATGATACGCAGTATTTT. Amino acids: CASSIGEDDTQYF. The full variable domain, rest sourced from reference TRBV19 and TRBJ2-3, is DGGITQSPKYLFRKEGQNVTLSCEQNLNHDAMYWYRQDPGQGLRLIYYSQIVNDFQKGDIAEGYSVSREKKESFPLTVTSAQKNPTAFYLCASSIGEDDTQYFGPGTRLTVL.